This T cell receptor (beta chain) was recovered during a study of CD8+ T cells in alopecia areata. As for the study in general: It was oral tofacitinib, at 5 to 10 mg twice daily, that treated patients received. Overall study findings and caveats: Lesional scalp, especially alopecia totalis/universalis, showed higher clonality than normal scalp.

Both peripheral blood and punch biopsies of lesional scalp skin were obtained from patients who had alopecia areata. Sorting separated CD4+ and CD8+ T cells out of PBMCs. About this clone itself: Antigen unknown.

Germline V CDR1 and CDR2: LNHNV, YYDKDF (reference sequence). V gave up 1 base and J gave up 4 bases, with 17 bases separating them. The CDR3 covers 17 residues. RNA extraction and reverse transcription yielded cDNA as sequencing template. TCRdb keeps only in-frame clones here, not all; method: immunoSEQ multiplex PCR. The sample contains about 120,000 clones, 35% to 45% of which appear only once. Sequencing used CD4+ T cells sorted from blood. The chain uses TRBV15 and TRBJ1-3, with D perhaps matching TRBD1 (6 bases). The clonotype comes from a human donor with alopecia areata. CDR3 in amino acids: CATSRGHTGPGGNTIYF. The CDR3 nucleotides are TGTGCCACCAGCAGAGGCCATACAGGGCCAGGAGGAAACACCATATATTTT.